This passage covers 27 T cell receptor beta chains from one sample sequenced in a study of identical twins. TCRdb itself ran the 5' RACE reads through MiXCR, one entry per CDR3 protein. The profile shows 400,000 or so distinct CDR3 sequences, approximately 10% of them singletons. Sequencing used naive T cells sorted from blood. The origin of the receptors is a woman in her forties or fifties in good health.

With respect to this clonotype: Just one base apart from a much larger clone, this may be a read error. The rearrangement joins TRBV11-3 to TRBJ1-1; D is unclear. Deletions cut 5 bases from V and 1 base from J, with 5 bases between. This CDR3 has 12 residues. Germline loops: CDR1 SGHNT, CDR2 YENEEA. The CDR3 is CASSQWNTEAFF. CDR3 DNA sequence: TGTGCCAGCAGCCAGTGGAACACTGAAGCTTTCTTT. Variable domain in full (rest from reference TRBV11-3 and TRBJ1-1): EAGVVQSPRYKIIEKKQPVAFWCNPISGHNTLYWYLQNLGQGPELLIRYENEEAVDDSQLPKDRFSAERLKGVDSTLKIQPAELGDSAVYLCASSQWNTEAFFGQGTRLTVV.

This rearrangement joins TRBV29-1 to TRBJ2-5; possibly TRBD1 for D (6 bases). Germline V gene sequence: CDR1 SQVTM, CDR2 ANQGSEA. The CDR3 spans 14 residues. V was pared by 3 bases and J by 1 base, with 12 bases between. This CDR3 reads CSVDSGETQETQYF. CDR3 bases: TGCAGCGTTGACTCAGGGGAAACCCAAGAGACCCAGTACTTC.

V and J are TRBV28 and TRBJ2-1, with TRBD2 matching over 8 bases. Germline-derived CDR1 and CDR2 are MDHEN and SYDVKM. Germline trimming cut 5 bases from V and 7 bases from J; bases unmatched to any gene: 13. This CDR3 is 16 amino acids long. CDR3 nucleotide sequence: TGTGCCAGCAGTCCATCTCGGGGGGGACTTGCGAATGAGCAGTTCTTC. This sequence encodes CASSPSRGGLANEQFF.

This clonotype was found a few times. This chain joins TRBV12-3 or TRBV12-4 and TRBJ2-7; 10 positions agree with TRBD2. The CDR3 covers 18 residues. The ends lost 2 bases at V and 1 base at J; junction bases unmatched: 11. DNA for the CDR3: TGTGCCAGCAGTTTAATTCCCGATAGCGGGAGGACATCCTACGAGCAGTACGTC. Amino acid sequence: CASSLIPDSGRTSYEQYV.

This clonotype was recorded at least ten times. The chain employs TRBV6-6 and TRBJ2-7; 7 positions match TRBD2. Looked up from germline, CDR1 is MNHNY and CDR2 is SVGAGI (reference sequence). The CDR3 spans 13 residues. With 2 bases clipped from V and 6 bases from J, the junction kept 4 bases outside the gene matches. The CDR3 reads CASSYGLVGEQYF. CDR3 nucleotides: TGTGCCAGCAGTTACGGACTAGTCGGCGAGCAGTACTTC.

This clonotype was detected a few times. V gene TRBV27 combines with J gene TRBJ2-1, with D tentatively TRBD2 (5 bases). V lost 1 base to trimming and J lost 0 bases, with 10 bases between them. The germline gives CDR1 MNHEY, CDR2 SMNVEV (reference sequence). The CDR3 extends over 16 amino acids. DNA for the CDR3: TGTGCCAGCAGTTTATACCCTGAGGGCTCCTACAATGAGCAGTTCTTC. It translates to CASSLYPEGSYNEQFF.

This clonotype was found a few times. The rearrangement joins TRBV24-1 to TRBJ1-1; 7 nucleotides match TRBD1. This CDR3 region has 14 residues. J was trimmed by 5 bases and V by 2 bases; bases with no gene match: 4. The V gene's germline CDR1 is KGHDR and CDR2 SFDVKD. CDR3 nucleotides: TGTGCCACCAGTGATTCTACAGGGGTTACTGAAGCTTTCTTT. This encodes CATSDSTGVTEAFF.

This clonotype was recorded many times. The chain has TRBV5-1 and TRBJ2-5, with 7 bases matching TRBD2. Per the germline V gene, CDR1 is SGHRS and CDR2 is YFSETQ. This CDR3 has 15 residues. The V segment lost 0 bases and the J segment 4 bases; nucleotides outside the gene matches: 6. The CDR3 DNA reads TGCGCCAGCAGCTTGGCGGGGCTAGCGGCAGAGACCCAGTACTTC. This codes for CASSLAGLAAETQYF. Using reference TRBV5-1 and TRBJ2-5 for the parts outside the CDR3, the full variable domain is KAGVTQTPRYLIKTRGQQVTLSCSPISGHRSVSWYQQTPGQGLQFLFEYFSETQRNKGNFPGRFSGRQFSNSRSEMNVSTLELGDSALYLCASSLAGLAAETQYFGPGTRLLVL.

This clonotype was observed at least ten times. The rearrangement links TRBV20-1 to TRBJ1-4; 9 bases fit TRBD1. The V gene's germline CDR1 is DFQATT and CDR2 SNEGSKA (reference sequence). J was trimmed by 8 bases and V by 6 bases; bases with no gene match: 7. CDR3 length: 13 amino acids. CDR3 in DNA: TGCAGTGCCACACAGGGGGCTGGGGAAAAACTGTTTTTT. Translated, it gives CSATQGAGEKLFF.

The chain is built from TRBV27 and TRBJ1-2, with TRBD1 matching 7 bases. This CDR3 contains 12 residues. V shed 6 bases and J 7 bases; nucleotides not matched to a gene: 5. Per the germline V gene, CDR1 is MNHEY and CDR2 is SMNVEV (reference sequence). The CDR3 coding sequence is TGTGCCAGCAGATCGACAGGGTCTGGCTACACCTTC. Translated: CASRSTGSGYTF.

This clonotype showed up many times. This rearrangement joins TRBV24-1 to TRBJ2-2; D is unresolved. The CDR3 consists of 13 residues. The V end lost 9 bases, the J end lost 6 bases, and 13 bases lay between the germline ends. Germline values: CDR1 KGHDR, CDR2 SFDVKD. The CDR3 sequence is CATRALAAGELFF. The CDR3 bases are TGTGCCACCCGGGCCCTGGCCGCCGGGGAGCTGTTTTTT.

This clonotype was detected only a few times. One end of the junction is discordant with germline, which a read error may explain. V is TRBV7-7 and J is TRBJ2-1; tentatively, D is TRBD2 (5 bases). Germline CDR1 and CDR2: SSHAT and FNYEAQ (reference sequence). The CDR3 length is 15 residues. In DNA, the CDR3 is TGTGCTAGCAGCTTCACTAGTGGTCTATACAATGAGCAGTTCTTC. It is translated as CASSFTSGLYNEQFF.

This clonotype has just a few counts. This chain uses TRBV7-8 with TRBJ2-1, with TRBD2 as a possible D gene (6 bases). This CDR3 comprises 14 residues. Trimming stripped 6 bases from V and 8 bases from J, with 17 bases between. Looked up from germline, CDR1 is SGHVS and CDR2 is FQNEAQ. The DNA for the CDR3 is TGTGCCAGCAGTCGGGACTCCTTTTCTGATGAGCAGTTCTTC. It yields the protein CASSRDSFSDEQFF.

The chain combines TRBV20-1 with TRBJ1-4, with 8 bases that match TRBD1. The CDR3 runs to 13 residues. The germline gives CDR1 DFQATT, CDR2 SNEGSKA (reference sequence). V lost 6 bases and J lost 7; bases outside the gene matches: 7. CDR3 bases: TGCAGTGCAACAACAGGGGGAATTGAAAAACTGTTTTTT. Translated: CSATTGGIEKLFF.

This clonotype has at least ten counts. This chain joins TRBV5-1 and TRBJ2-2; D remains ambiguous. Germline values: CDR1 SGHRS, CDR2 YFSETQ. V dropped 5 bases and J dropped 3 bases, with 5 bases sitting between them. CDR3 length: 12 amino acids. The chain's CDR3 is CASSRHTGELFF. As DNA, the CDR3 is TGCGCCAGCAGTAGACACACCGGGGAGCTGTTTTTT.

Comment on this clonotype: A much larger clone differs from this one at a single base, so this may be a read error. This chain links TRBV12-3 or TRBV12-4 with TRBJ2-3, with D possibly TRBD2 on 5 matching bases. The CDR3 has 13 amino acids. Trimming shortened V by 5 bases and J by 10 bases, and 16 bases separated the two germline ends. CDR3 protein: CASSLSRTGAQYF. The CDR3, as DNA: TGTGCCAGCAGTCTTAGCAGAACCGGGGCGCAGTATTTT.

There are a few counts of this clonotype. The chain recombines TRBV11-2 with TRBJ2-3; 10 bases agree with TRBD2. Germline V gene sequence: CDR1 SGHAT, CDR2 FQNNGV. The CDR3 length is 16 residues. J lost 5 bases, V lost 5 bases, and 10 bases had no gene match. CDR3 nucleotide sequence: TGTGCCAGCAGCCCCGGACTAGCGGAAAATCGAGATACGCAGTATTTT. This gives the protein CASSPGLAENRDTQYF.

This clonotype came up many times. This chain joins TRBV10-3 and TRBJ2-2, with TRBD2 matching 12 bases. J lost 0 bases, V lost 8 bases, and 4 bases had no gene match. The V gene's germline CDR1 is ENHRY and CDR2 SYGVKD. The CDR3 has 16 residues. The CDR3 DNA reads as TGTGCCATCCCACTAGCGGGAGGTACGAACACCGGGGAGCTGTTTTTT. Its protein product is CAIPLAGGTNTGELFF.

This clonotype was counted ten times or more. The chain is built from TRBV9 and TRBJ1-6, with D hard to call. The germline V and J ends were trimmed by 0 bases and 4 bases, with 8 bases remaining between them. CDR1 is SGDLS, CDR2 YYNGEE, per germline. The CDR3 covers 15 residues. The CDR3 here is CASSVETTYNSPLHF. The CDR3 bases are TGTGCCAGCAGCGTAGAAACAACTTATAATTCACCCCTCCACTTT. Based on the CDR3 plus reference TRBV9 and TRBJ1-6, the full variable domain is DSGVTQTPKHLITATGQRVTLRCSPRSGDLSVYWYQQSLDQGLQFLIQYYNGEERAKGNILERFSAQQFPDLHSELNLSSLELGDSALYFCASSVETTYNSPLHFGNGTRLTVT.

This clonotype was seen only a few times. V gene TRBV20-1 combines with J gene TRBJ2-5; 13 bases align to TRBD2. This CDR3 region has 16 residues. Germline values: CDR1 DFQATT, CDR2 SNEGSKA (reference sequence). The V and J ends lost 0 bases and 0 bases, in that order; junction bases with no gene match: 1. The CDR3 region has the DNA TGCAGTGCTAGAGAGGGACTAGCGGGGTACCAAGAGACCCAGTACTTC. This encodes CSAREGLAGYQETQYF.

The chain recombines TRBV20-1 with TRBJ2-3, with unresolved D. The CDR3 is 14 residues long. Germline CDR1 and CDR2: DFQATT and SNEGSKA (reference sequence). The V end was cut by 6 bases, the J end by 2 bases, with 15 bases between. The CDR3 bases are TGCAGTGCCTCTATCCGGAAGATCACAGATACGCAGTATTTT. Translating gives CSASIRKITDTQYF.

The chain joins TRBV9 to TRBJ2-5; 7 positions match TRBD1. The V gene's germline CDR1 is SGDLS and CDR2 YYNGEE. This CDR3 contains 17 residues. J gave up 5 bases and V 0 bases, and 13 bases lay outside the gene matches. The CDR3 nucleotides read TGTGCCAGCAGCGTAGAGGGATTAGACAGGGTACAGGAGACCCAGTACTTC. This translates into CASSVEGLDRVQETQYF. Drawing the rest from reference TRBV9 and TRBJ2-5, the complete variable domain is DSGVTQTPKHLITATGQRVTLRCSPRSGDLSVYWYQQSLDQGLQFLIQYYNGEERAKGNILERFSAQQFPDLHSELNLSSLELGDSALYFCASSVEGLDRVQETQYFGPGTRLLVL.

This clonotype was seen repeatedly, ten times or more. CDR3 coding DNA: TGTGCCAGCAGTTACCCCCGACAGGGTTACACTGAAGCTTTCTTT. This sequence encodes CASSYPRQGYTEAFF. The chain combines TRBV6-6 with TRBJ1-1; 7 bases are a match to TRBD1. In germline, CDR1 is MNHNY, CDR2 SVGAGI (reference sequence). V dropped 2 bases and J dropped 3; count of bases not matched to a gene: 6. The CDR3 length is 15 residues.

This rearrangement joins TRBV2 to TRBJ2-5; 10 bases are a match to TRBD2. CDR3 length equals 16 residues. Germline trimming cut 6 bases from V and 0 bases from J; bases unmatched to any gene: 7. Germline values: CDR1 SNHLY, CDR2 FYNNEI. The CDR3 loop reads CASSYGLAENQETQYF. The CDR3 DNA reads as TGTGCCAGCAGCTATGGACTAGCGGAGAACCAAGAGACCCAGTACTTC.

This clonotype was detected many times. The chain joins TRBV5-1 to TRBJ2-4, with D uncertain. Between the trimmed V and J ends, which lost 0 bases and 6 bases, there was a span of 4 bases. There are 12 residues in the CDR3. Germline V gene lookup returns CDR1 SGHRS and CDR2 YFSETQ. CDR3 region: CASSLDLNIQYF. The CDR3, as DNA: TGCGCCAGCAGCTTGGACCTAAACATTCAGTACTTC.

This rearrangement joins TRBV13 to TRBJ1-4, with 10 bases that match TRBD1. V was clipped by 3 bases and J by 7 bases; unmatched bases: 2. The V gene's germline CDR1 is PRHDT and CDR2 FYEKMQ (reference sequence). The CDR3 covers 14 residues. CDR3 sequence: CASSFGTGVEKLFF. In DNA form, the CDR3 reads TGTGCCAGCAGCTTCGGGACAGGGGTTGAAAAACTGTTTTTT.

The table lists this clonotype with a few counts. The chain recombines TRBV27 with TRBJ2-1; 10 bases are a match to TRBD2. Germline V gene data show CDR1 as MNHEY and CDR2 as SMNVEV (reference sequence). The V segment lost 5 bases and the J segment 7 bases; nucleotides outside the gene matches: 11. The CDR3 is made up of 16 amino acids. CDR3 in amino acids: CASSDLAGAAHNEQFF. The CDR3 DNA is TGTGCCAGCAGTGACCTAGCGGGAGCGGCTCATAATGAGCAGTTCTTC.